Below, 10 T cell receptor beta chains from the same sample are listed, as sequenced in a study of regulatory T cells in long-lasting Graves disease. The time point here: newly diagnosed GD, antithyroid drugs for less than 3 months. With RNA extracted from PBMCs as input, the TCR library was made. Both iRepertoire HTBI primers and Arm-PCR of CDR3 regions were used to build the TCR beta libraries. TCRdb called the multiplex PCR reads again in MiXCR, with one record for every CDR3 protein. Among hundreds of thousands of distinct CDR3 sequences listed, over 15% were seen once. These data also featured in a second study, about T cells in Graves' hyperthyroidism and ophthalmopathy.

Here the sequenced sample was peripheral blood mononuclear cells (PBMCs), taken at new diagnosis, from a patient treated with antithyroid drugs. These receptors were collected from a man aged 40-49 years with Graves disease.

The chain combines TRBV6-2 or TRBV6-3 with TRBJ1-5; no reliable D call. Germline loops: CDR1 MNHEY, CDR2 SVGEGT. This CDR3 has 13 residues. Deletions cut 0 bases from V and 6 bases from J, with 6 bases between. This chain's CDR3 is CASSYSEIQPQHF. The CDR3 DNA reads as TGTGCCAGCAGTTACTCGGAGATTCAGCCCCAGCATTTT.

V is TRBV4-2 and J is TRBJ2-5, with 9 bases that match TRBD1. The CDR3 is 16 residues long. The ends lost 0 bases at V and 5 bases at J; junction bases unmatched: 7. The germline V gene encodes CDR1 LGHNA and CDR2 YNFKEQ. This chain's CDR3 is CASSQEVGQGPETQYF. The DNA of the CDR3 is TGTGCCAGCAGCCAAGAGGTGGGACAGGGCCCGGAGACCCAGTACTTC.

The chain links TRBV2 to TRBJ1-1; D not certain. Trimming stripped 6 bases from V and 3 bases from J, with 8 bases between. The CDR3 length is 12 residues. Germline CDR1 SNHLY, CDR2 FYNNEI. Written as DNA, the CDR3 is TGTGCCAGCAGGACTCCCGACACTGAAGCTTTCTTT. This encodes CASRTPDTEAFF.

The chain combines TRBV5-1 with TRBJ2-1; perhaps TRBD1 as D (6 bases). The germline gives CDR1 SGHRS, CDR2 YFSETQ. The germline V and J ends were trimmed by 6 bases and 7 bases, with 17 bases remaining between them. The CDR3 length is 14 residues. This chain's CDR3 is CASKSQGSKNEQFF. The CDR3 nucleotides are TGCGCCAGCAAGTCCCAGGGGAGTAAGAATGAGCAGTTCTTC.

This chain joins TRBV7-9 and TRBJ1-6, with 7 bases fitting TRBD1. Germline CDR1 and CDR2: SEHNR and FQNEAQ (reference sequence). V lost 5 bases to trimming and J lost 9 bases; unmatched junction nucleotides: 10. The CDR3 is made up of 15 amino acids. DNA for the CDR3: TGTGCCAGCAGCCGCGACAGGGCTGTAGGTTCACCCCTCCACTTT. Translation gives CASSRDRAVGSPLHF.

Turning to this clonotype: A much bigger clone sits one base away, suggesting this may be a read error. The conserved final phenylalanine or tryptophan is absent from the CDR3, which likely points to a read error. J is TRBJ1-2 and V is TRBV20-1, with TRBD1 as a possible D gene (5 bases). Germline V gene data show CDR1 as DFQATT and CDR2 as SNEGSKA (reference sequence). The germline V and J ends were trimmed by 0 bases and 7 bases, with 9 bases remaining between them. The CDR3 extends over 12 amino acids. The CDR3 reads CSARDLGLGYTS. CDR3 nucleotide sequence: TGCAGTGCTAGAGATTTGGGGCTTGGCTACACCTCC.

This clonotype was recorded at least ten times. V gene TRBV5-1 combines with J gene TRBJ1-4; D gene unclear. Looked up from germline, CDR1 is SGHRS and CDR2 is YFSETQ. The V gene lost 0 bases and the J gene lost 8 bases, with 14 bases spanning the gap. The CDR3 totals 15 residues. In nucleotides, the CDR3 is TGCGCCAGCAGCTTGGCCGACGGGTCGATGGAAAAACTGTTTTTT. It codes for CASSLADGSMEKLFF.

This clonotype was counted only a few times. The J gene is TRBJ1-2, the V gene TRBV28, with TRBD1 identical over 12 bases. Germline loops: CDR1 MDHEN, CDR2 SYDVKM. This CDR3 comprises 15 residues. V was clipped by 5 bases and J by 7 bases; unmatched bases: 8. The CDR3 spells CASSLSGQGAGGYTF. CDR3 DNA sequence: TGTGCCAGCAGTCTATCGGGACAGGGGGCTGGTGGCTACACCTTC.

There are a few counts of this clonotype. It may be a read error: a sequence one base away is much more abundant. This chain connects TRBV3-1 to TRBJ1-1; no definite D call. Germline V gives CDR1 LGHDT, CDR2 YNNKEL (reference sequence). The CDR3 runs 14 residues. The CDR3 protein is CASSQDELTPEASF. The DNA for the CDR3 is TGTGCCAGCAGCCAAGATGAATTGACTCCTGAAGCTTCCTTT.

In this sample, this clonotype turned up many times. The CDR3 region has the DNA TGCAGTGCTAGAGGGCTAGCGGGGTTGGGCGAGACCCAGTACTTC. It is translated as CSARGLAGLGETQYF. The genes are TRBV20-1 and TRBJ2-5; 9 bases are a match to TRBD2. Losses at the gene ends were 1 base for V and 5 bases for J; bases not matched to a gene: 8. This CDR3 spans 15 amino acids. Germline CDR1 is DFQATT and CDR2 is SNEGSKA (reference sequence).